The 20 T cell receptor beta chains below were found in one sample sequenced in a study of cytotoxic CD8 clonotypes in ibrutinib-treated CLL. TCRdb's copy holds only in-frame clones and misses some; the assay was immunoSEQ multiplex PCR. This table holds around 60,000 clones, roughly 71% found once. Sequenced material: PBMCs, taken after 12 months of ibrutinib treatment. The receptor source for this set is a human donor with chronic lymphocytic leukemia.

This clone has more than one count but fewer than ten. The rearrangement uses TRBV19 and TRBJ2-7, with 9 bases that match TRBD1. This CDR3 spans 17 amino acids. The germline CDR1 and CDR2 sequences are LNHDA and SQIVND (reference sequence). With V trimmed by 5 bases and J by 5 bases, 16 bases remained unmatched. The CDR3 nucleotides are TGTGCCAGTAGTCCGGGACAGGGAAGGGGGACTTGGAACGAGCAGTACTTC. It encodes CASSPGQGRGTWNEQYF.

Only one count was recorded for this clone. This chain links TRBV7-3 with TRBJ2-2, with TRBD1 matching over 9 bases. V lost 4 bases to trimming and J lost 1 base; unmatched junction nucleotides: 7. The CDR3 contains 17 residues. Germline assignment: CDR1 SGHTA and CDR2 FQGTGA. The CDR3 reads CASSSTPGQGNTGELFF. In nucleotides, the CDR3 is TGTGCCAGCAGCTCCACCCCGGGACAGGGGAACACCGGGGAGCTGTTTTTT.

V usage is TRBV11-2 and J usage is TRBJ1-6, with TRBD1 identical over 10 bases. J lost 15 bases, V lost 5 bases, and 7 bases had no gene match. The germline V gene encodes CDR1 SGHAT and CDR2 FQNNGV. This CDR3 region has 13 residues. CDR3 residues: CASSPGTGVLLHF. CDR3 bases: TGTGCCAGCAGCCCCGGGACAGGGGTGCTCCTCCACTTT.

The V and J genes are TRBV9 and TRBJ2-2; D perhaps matches TRBD2 (6 bases). The CDR3 extends over 14 amino acids. Between the trimmed V and J ends, which lost 7 bases and 1 base, there was a span of 11 bases. The germline CDR1 and CDR2 sequences are SGDLS and YYNGEE. The CDR3 sequence is CASRGGMNTGELFF. Written as DNA, the CDR3 is TGTGCCAGCCGTGGGGGGATGAACACCGGGGAGCTGTTTTTT.

The CDR3 DNA follows: TGTGCCAGCTCACCGTCCACGGGGAGAAACTATGGCTACACCTTC. Protein: CASSPSTGRNYGYTF. The rearrangement joins TRBV18 to TRBJ1-2; D is undetermined. V was shortened by 3 bases and J by 2 bases, with 13 bases between the two germline ends. CDR1 and CDR2 from the germline V gene are KGHSH and LQKENI. This CDR3 has 15 amino acids.

For this clone: At one end, the junction sequence differs from germline, possibly due to a read error. The chain is built from TRBV20-1 and TRBJ2-1, with 8 bases matching TRBD2. The germline V gene encodes CDR1 DFQATT and CDR2 SNEGSKA (reference sequence). The CDR3 is made up of 10 amino acids. The CDR3 DNA is TGCAGTGTCCCGGGACTAGAGCTGTTCTTC. Its translation: CSVPGLELFF.

J is TRBJ2-7 and V is TRBV27; the D is unclear. The V gene lost 0 bases and the J gene lost 0 bases, with 9 bases spanning the gap. The CDR3 consists of 15 residues. From germline, CDR1 is MNHEY and CDR2 SMNVEV (reference sequence). The CDR3 DNA reads TGTGCCAGCAGTTTATCGATCGAGTTCTCCTACGAGCAGTACTTC. It yields the protein CASSLSIEFSYEQYF.

This clone was counted between two and nine times. V gene TRBV19 combines with J gene TRBJ1-5, with 10 bases aligning to TRBD1. Germline lookup yields CDR1 LNHDA and CDR2 SQIVND (reference sequence). The length of the CDR3 is 15 residues. Losses at the gene ends were 1 base for V and 6 bases for J; bases not matched to a gene: 3. As DNA, the CDR3 is TGTGCCAGTAGTATAGCGGGACAGGGGATTCAGCCCCAGCATTTT. This sequence encodes CASSIAGQGIQPQHF.

This clone occurred once. This sequence joins TRBV6-6 and TRBJ1-1, with D unclear. Trimming pared 7 bases from V and 1 base from J, leaving 4 bases between. Per the germline V gene, CDR1 is MNHNY and CDR2 is SVGAGI (reference sequence). The CDR3 sequence is 11 residues long. The CDR3 nucleotides read TGTGCCAGCATAAGGAACACTGAAGCTTTCTTT. The encoded protein is CASIRNTEAFF.

The chain has TRBV5-1 and TRBJ2-7; TRBD2 is a possible D gene (5 bases). The CDR3 is 15 amino acids. Between the trimmed V and J ends, which lost 0 bases and 4 bases, there was a span of 14 bases. Germline V gives CDR1 SGHRS, CDR2 YFSETQ. The CDR3 reads CASSLARVSAYEQYF. The CDR3 nucleotides read TGCGCCAGCAGCTTGGCGAGGGTGTCGGCTTACGAGCAGTACTTC.

V is TRBV4-1 and J is TRBJ1-4; the D gene is possibly TRBD1 (5 bases). CDR1 MGHRA and CDR2 YSYEKL come from the germline V gene. The V end lost 4 bases, the J end lost 8 bases, and 14 bases lay between the germline ends. The CDR3 has 14 residues. As DNA, the CDR3 is TGCGCCAGCAGCCCGACGAGGGGCGGCGAAAAACTGTTTTTT. Amino acid sequence: CASSPTRGGEKLFF.

This clone was detected only once. The chain combines TRBV5-1 with TRBJ1-1, with 7 bases matching TRBD1. Germline CDR1 and CDR2: SGHRS and YFSETQ. The CDR3 has 16 residues. Losses at the gene ends were 0 bases for V and 6 bases for J; bases not matched to a gene: 11. As DNA, the CDR3 is TGCGCCAGCAGCTTGGTACGACAGGGAGGGTCTCCTGAAGCTTTCTTT. It encodes CASSLVRQGGSPEAFF.

The chain carries TRBV30 and TRBJ2-7, with 9 bases matching TRBD2. The CDR3 totals 17 residues. Germline V gene data show CDR1 as GTSNPN and CDR2 as SVGIG (reference sequence). The J segment lost 5 bases and the V segment lost 4 bases, leaving 18 bases of the junction unmatched. The CDR3 loop is CAWNSPGMAGGQHEQYF. In DNA form, the CDR3 reads TGTGCCTGGAATTCCCCCGGAATGGCGGGAGGGCAACACGAGCAGTACTTC.

In this sample, this clone turned up a few times. V is TRBV19 and J is TRBJ2-5; either TRBD1 or TRBD2 may fit D (5 bases each). This CDR3 is 14 amino acids long. V lost 2 bases and J 2 bases, leaving 9 bases between the germline ends. Germline V gene sequence: CDR1 LNHDA, CDR2 SQIVND (reference sequence). The chain's CDR3 is CASSITGGQETQYF. CDR3 in DNA: TGTGCCAGTAGTATAACAGGAGGTCAAGAGACCCAGTACTTC. Drawing the rest from reference TRBV19 and TRBJ2-5, the complete variable domain is DGGITQSPKYLFRKEGQNVTLSCEQNLNHDAMYWYRQDPGQGLRLIYYSQIVNDFQKGDIAEGYSVSREKKESFPLTVTSAQKNPTAFYLCASSITGGQETQYFGPGTRLLVL.

The chain has TRBV11-3 and TRBJ2-7; the D gene could be TRBD1 or TRBD2 (5 bases each). The CDR3 is 14 residues long. Germline values: CDR1 SGHNT, CDR2 YENEEA. Trimming pared 4 bases from V and 0 bases from J, leaving 10 bases between. As DNA, the CDR3 is TGTGCCAGCAGCTCGGGACCGGGCTCCTACGAGCAGTACTTC. This sequence encodes CASSSGPGSYEQYF. Full variable domain (outside the CDR3, taken from reference TRBV11-3 and TRBJ2-7): EAGVVQSPRYKIIEKKQPVAFWCNPISGHNTLYWYLQNLGQGPELLIRYENEEAVDDSQLPKDRFSAERLKGVDSTLKIQPAELGDSAVYLCASSSGPGSYEQYFGPGTRLTVT.

The V and J genes are TRBV9 and TRBJ1-4; 9 bases are a match to TRBD1. CDR1 is SGDLS and CDR2 is YYNGEE in the germline V gene. V lost 0 bases and J lost 5; bases outside the gene matches: 2. The length of the CDR3 is 15 residues. CDR3 region: CASSVGGQGNEKLFF. The CDR3, as DNA: TGTGCCAGCAGCGTAGGAGGACAGGGGAATGAAAAACTGTTTTTT.

In this sample, this clone turned up a few times. The genes are TRBV7-3 and TRBJ2-4, with D possibly being TRBD2 (6 bases). V lost 0 bases, J lost 4 bases, and 7 bases lay in between. This CDR3 spans 14 amino acids. Germline CDR1 and CDR2: SGHTA and FQGTGA. The CDR3 sequence is CASSLTGGKNIQYF. DNA for the CDR3: TGTGCCAGCAGCTTAACTGGAGGGAAAAACATTCAGTACTTC.

The chain couples TRBV4-1 to TRBJ2-7; 9 bases are shared with TRBD2. After removal of 4 bases from V and 6 bases from J, the junction contained 10 bases not matched to a gene. This CDR3 is 15 amino acids long. Germline V gives CDR1 MGHRA, CDR2 YSYEKL. CDR3 amino acids: CASSLTPAGGFEQYF. CDR3 DNA: TGCGCCAGCAGCCTGACCCCCGCGGGAGGGTTCGAGCAGTACTTC.

The rearrangement joins TRBV7-2 to TRBJ1-5; 8 nucleotides match TRBD1. The length of the CDR3 is 15 residues. J gave up 4 bases and V 5 bases, and 7 bases lay outside the gene matches. The V gene's germline CDR1 is SGHTA and CDR2 FQGNSA. The CDR3 DNA is TGTGCCAGCAGCCTCGGGACAGGAGGTAATCAGCCCCAGCATTTT. Its protein product is CASSLGTGGNQPQHF.

The gene calls are TRBV13 and TRBJ2-2; the D is unclear. Trimming cost V 3 bases and J 7 bases, with 9 bases left between them. This CDR3 is built from 13 residues. Germline values: CDR1 PRHDT, CDR2 FYEKMQ (reference sequence). CDR3 bases: TGTGCCAGCAGCTTGTACCTCCTCGGGGAGCTGTTTTTT. The encoded protein is CASSLYLLGELFF.